Shown below are 27 T cell receptor beta chains from a single sample sequenced in a study of blood T cell repertoires in COVID-19. Here immunoSEQ multiplex PCR was the method, and the copy in TCRdb shows in-frame clones only, minus some. The sample has more than 300,000 clones, approximately 84% seen once; the top ten hold more than 9%. What was sequenced was PBMCs or T cells enriched from blood (not recorded which). These receptors all come from a woman aged 18-29 years who had recovered from COVID-19.

This chain joins TRBV7-9 and TRBJ2-7; 9 bases are a match to TRBD1. Germline loops: CDR1 SEHNR, CDR2 FQNEAQ (reference sequence). CDR3 length: 16 residues. J lost 5 bases, V lost 1 base, and 9 bases had no gene match. CDR3 DNA sequence: TGTGCCAGCAGCTTAGGGCCCTTACAGGGGGCCCACGAGCAGTACTTC. It translates to CASSLGPLQGAHEQYF.

This clone has a handful of counts. This chain uses TRBV28 with TRBJ1-1, with 7 bases identical to TRBD1. CDR1 and CDR2 (germline): MDHEN, SYDVKM. The CDR3 consists of 15 residues. Trimming cost V 5 bases and J 5 bases; bases outside gene matches: 11. DNA for the CDR3: TGTGCCAGCAGTCTCCGGGACAGCCCCAGAACTGAAGCTTTCTTT. Amino acids: CASSLRDSPRTEAFF. Full variable domain (missing parts from reference TRBV28 and TRBJ1-1): DVKVTQSSRYLVKRTGEKVFLECVQDMDHENMFWYRQDPGLGLRLIYFSYDVKMKEKGDIPEGYSVSREKKERFSLILESASTNQTSMYLCASSLRDSPRTEAFFGQGTRLTVV.

This clone occurred a few times. The chain joins TRBV19 to TRBJ1-1, with D tentatively TRBD1 (5 bases). The CDR3 runs to 13 residues. V lost 2 bases and J 3 bases, leaving 7 bases between the germline ends. Germline V gene sequence: CDR1 LNHDA, CDR2 SQIVND (reference sequence). CDR3 DNA: TGTGCCAGTAGTATACCGGGGGACACTGAAGCTTTCTTT. Its protein is CASSIPGDTEAFF.

This chain uses TRBV5-1 with TRBJ1-4; possibly TRBD1 for D (6 bases). Germline V lookup: CDR1 SGHRS, CDR2 YFSETQ. V shed 4 bases and J shed 5 bases, with 9 bases lying between them. This CDR3 is 13 amino acids long. The CDR3 here is CASSVRGNEKLFF. CDR3 DNA: TGCGCCAGCAGCGTCAGGGGAAATGAAAAACTGTTTTTT.

This sequence joins TRBV7-9 and TRBJ2-1; no clear D gene. The V and J ends lost 5 bases and 0 bases respectively, with 8 bases between them. Germline V gene data show CDR1 as SEHNR and CDR2 as FQNEAQ (reference sequence). There are 14 residues in the CDR3. CDR3 nucleotide sequence: TGTGCCAGCAGCCCGGTAAACTCCTACAATGAGCAGTTCTTC. This sequence encodes CASSPVNSYNEQFF.

This chain uses TRBV3-1 (or the pseudogene TRBV3-2) with TRBJ2-5, with 8 bases lining up with TRBD1. J gave up 5 bases and V 4 bases, and 6 bases lay outside the gene matches. There are 14 residues in the CDR3. Germline CDR1 reads LGHDT; CDR2 reads YNNKEL (reference sequence). CDR3 region: CASSRPRDRETQYF. In nucleotides, the CDR3 is TGTGCCAGCAGCCGACCCCGGGACAGGGAGACCCAGTACTTC.

The chain combines TRBV27 with TRBJ1-1, with D possibly TRBD1 on 5 matching bases. Trimming took off 5 bases at V and 7 bases at J, with 11 bases between the two ends. CDR1 and CDR2 (germline): MNHEY, SMNVEV (reference sequence). The CDR3 extends over 12 amino acids. The CDR3 coding sequence is TGTGCCAGCAGTCCGCAGGGACTTGAAGCTTTCTTT. Encoded protein: CASSPQGLEAFF.

The count of this clone is one. The rearrangement uses TRBV5-1 and TRBJ1-5; D is perhaps TRBD1 (6 bases). CDR1 SGHRS and CDR2 YFSETQ come from the germline V gene. V shed 6 bases and J shed 5 bases, with 18 bases lying between them. The CDR3 has 15 amino acids. The CDR3 sequence is CASIGTGKWDQPQHF. Here the CDR3 DNA reads TGCGCCAGCATCGGAACAGGGAAATGGGATCAGCCCCAGCATTTT.

The rearrangement uses TRBV27 and TRBJ1-1, with D unclear. Germline lookup yields CDR1 MNHEY and CDR2 SMNVEV (reference sequence). The CDR3 has 13 amino acids. V gave up 5 bases and J gave up 7 bases, with 14 bases separating them. CDR3 in amino acids: CASSPLGRGEAFF. CDR3 DNA: TGTGCCAGCAGTCCCCTTGGCCGGGGTGAAGCTTTCTTT.

The chain is built from TRBV10-2 and TRBJ2-1; 11 positions match TRBD2. The V segment lost 4 bases and the J segment 5 bases; nucleotides outside the gene matches: 7. The CDR3 is 16 residues long. Germline V gives CDR1 WSHSY, CDR2 SAAADI. CDR3 DNA: TGCGCCAGCAGTGGGCAATTGGGACTAGCGGACAATGAGCAGTTCTTC. Protein product: CASSGQLGLADNEQFF.

This clone was seen more than once but under ten times. The chain joins TRBV9 to TRBJ2-7; 8 bases match TRBD1. V shed 0 bases and J 4 bases; nucleotides not matched to a gene: 6. CDR1 SGDLS and CDR2 YYNGEE come from the germline V gene. CDR3 length: 15 residues. The CDR3 bases are TGTGCCAGCAGCGTAGACGGACAGGGTGGTTACGAGCAGTACTTC. Translated, it gives CASSVDGQGGYEQYF.

This clone was detected a few times. The chain couples TRBV21-1 to TRBJ2-3; no DNA check was done on the table's D call, TRBD2. TRBV21-1 is labeled a pseudogene. CDR3 length: 17 residues. The CDR3 reads CASSKDSTSGNTDTQYF. The CDR3 DNA reads TGTGCCAGCAGCAAAGATTCGACTAGCGGAAACACAGATACGCAGTATTTT.

The genes are TRBV2 and TRBJ1-6; D gene unclear. Germline CDR1 is SNHLY and CDR2 is FYNNEI. V was pared by 11 bases and J by 7 bases, with 21 bases between. This CDR3 has 15 amino acids. The CDR3 loop reads CAAASAVIPNSPLHF. In nucleotides, the CDR3 is TGTGCCGCAGCGTCGGCAGTTATACCAAATTCACCCCTCCACTTT. Variable domain in full (rest from reference TRBV2 and TRBJ1-6): EPEVTQTPSHQVTQMGQEVILRCVPISNHLYFYWYRQILGQKVEFLVSFYNNEISEKSEIFDDQFSVERPDGSNFTLKIRSTKLEDSAMYFCAAASAVIPNSPLHFGNGTRLTVT.

V usage is TRBV3-1 (or the pseudogene TRBV3-2) and J usage is TRBJ2-1; D may be TRBD2 (5 bases). The CDR3 runs to 13 residues. In germline, CDR1 is LGHDT, CDR2 YNNKEL (reference sequence). Trimming took 9 bases from V and 5 from J, leaving 14 bases between them. CDR3 coding DNA: TGTGCCAGTCGACCGTCCGGGGACAATGAGCAGTTCTTC. This encodes CASRPSGDNEQFF.

This chain uses TRBV18 with TRBJ1-5; TRBD1 agrees at 7 bases. CDR1 is KGHSH, CDR2 LQKENI, per germline. V dropped 4 bases and J dropped 0; count of bases not matched to a gene: 3. CDR3 size: 15 residues. The CDR3 reads CASSRQGNSNQPQHF. CDR3 DNA sequence: TGTGCCAGCTCACGACAGGGTAATAGCAATCAGCCCCAGCATTTT. Based on the CDR3 plus reference TRBV18 and TRBJ1-5, the full variable domain is NAGVMQNPRHLVRRRGQEARLRCSPMKGHSHVYWYRQLPEEGLKFMVYLQKENIIDESGMPKERFSAEFPKEGPSILRIQQVVRGDSAAYFCASSRQGNSNQPQHFGDGTRLSIL.

A remark on this clone: Other nucleotide sequences in the sample specify the same CDR3. The V call is TRBV30, the J call TRBJ1-1, with TRBD1 as a possible D gene (5 bases). The germline V gene has CDR1 GTSNPN and CDR2 SVGIG (reference sequence). Trimming removed 0 bases from V and 2 bases from J, with 7 bases in between. The CDR3 length is 13 residues. The CDR3 DNA reads TGTGCCTGGAGTGTCGGGGGAAACACTGAAGCTTTCTTT. Encoded protein: CAWSVGGNTEAFF.

The chain uses TRBV30 and TRBJ2-5; 10 bases line up with TRBD2. The length of the CDR3 is 16 residues. J was trimmed by 1 base and V by 0 bases; bases with no gene match: 5. The germline V gene has CDR1 GTSNPN and CDR2 SVGIG (reference sequence). This chain's CDR3 is CAWSVLSGRFQETQYF. CDR3 in DNA: TGTGCCTGGAGTGTACTTAGCGGGAGGTTCCAAGAGACCCAGTACTTC.

The chain uses TRBV2 and TRBJ2-5; 10 nucleotides agree with TRBD1. Germline CDR1 SNHLY, CDR2 FYNNEI. The CDR3 runs 15 residues. The ends lost 4 bases at V and 0 bases at J; junction bases unmatched: 2. CDR3 region: CASSGTGGYQETQYF. The CDR3 DNA reads as TGTGCCAGCAGTGGGACAGGGGGGTACCAAGAGACCCAGTACTTC.

The chain combines TRBV29-1 with TRBJ1-5; TRBD1 agrees at 8 bases. Germline V gene data show CDR1 as SQVTM and CDR2 as ANQGSEA. The CDR3 covers 15 residues. V lost 5 bases and J lost 2; bases outside the gene matches: 8. CDR3 residues: CSVTYGTGGNQPQHF. CDR3 DNA: TGCAGCGTTACCTATGGGACAGGAGGCAATCAGCCCCAGCATTTT.

The chain has TRBV5-6 and TRBJ1-1; the D is unclear. The CDR3 runs to 13 residues. The germline V and J ends were trimmed by 2 bases and 6 bases, with 11 bases remaining between them. Germline V CDR1 and CDR2: SGHDT, YYEEEE. The CDR3 here is CASSFGVEAEAFF. The DNA for the CDR3 is TGTGCCAGCAGCTTCGGGGTTGAGGCTGAAGCTTTCTTT.

Details on this clone: A read error may account for a junction end that differs from germline. The chain recombines TRBV28 with TRBJ1-3; TRBD1 agrees at 7 bases. Germline V lookup: CDR1 MDHEN, CDR2 SYDVKM. The CDR3 consists of 15 residues. The CDR3: CGHNRGGLSGNTIYF. The CDR3 DNA follows: TGCGGCCATAACAGGGGCGGCCTGTCTGGAAACACCATATATTTT.

This chain connects TRBV5-1 to TRBJ2-2; the match to TRBD2 covers 8 bases. The ends lost 0 bases at V and 2 bases at J; junction bases unmatched: 6. Germline V CDR1 and CDR2: SGHRS, YFSETQ. This CDR3 contains 17 residues. The CDR3, as DNA: TGCGCCAGCAGCTTGGAGCGGGAGTCGTTAAACACCGGGGAGCTGTTTTTT. Protein product: CASSLERESLNTGELFF.

V gene TRBV19 combines with J gene TRBJ2-5, with D maybe TRBD1 (5 bases). V was trimmed by 4 bases and J by 1 base, leaving 13 bases between them. CDR1 is LNHDA, CDR2 SQIVND, per germline (reference sequence). This CDR3 is 15 amino acids long. The CDR3 loop is CASSRDTGSQETQYF. CDR3 nucleotides: TGTGCCAGTAGTAGAGATACAGGATCCCAAGAGACCCAGTACTTC.

The V gene is TRBV7-8, the J gene TRBJ1-5; 8 bases match TRBD1. Per germline, CDR1 SGHVS and CDR2 FQNEAQ. This CDR3 spans 16 amino acids. V trimming: 5 bases; J trimming: 0 bases; junction bases outside the gene matches: 6. The CDR3 bases are TGTGCCAGCAGCCGGGACAGGCTTTATAGCAATCAGCCCCAGCATTTT. As protein: CASSRDRLYSNQPQHF. The whole variable domain, filled in from reference TRBV7-8 and TRBJ1-5, reads GAGVSQSPRYKVAKRGQDVALRCDPISGHVSLFWYQQALGQGPEFLTYFQNEAQLDKSGLPSDRFFAERPEGSVSTLKIQRTQQEDSAVYLCASSRDRLYSNQPQHFGDGTRLSIL.

V usage is TRBV6-1 and J usage is TRBJ1-1; perhaps TRBD1 as D (5 bases). Trimming took off 0 bases at V and 7 bases at J, with 12 bases between the two ends. The CDR3 has 14 amino acids. The V gene's germline CDR1 is MNHNS and CDR2 SASEGT. The CDR3 bases are TGTGCCAGCAGTGAAGCCACGGGGGAAAATGAAGCTTTCTTT. Translated, it gives CASSEATGENEAFF.

A single count supports this clone. Here the CDR3 DNA reads TGTGCCAGCAGCACTGTCACAGGGAGCCCTACCGGGGAGCTGTTTTTT. Its translation: CASSTVTGSPTGELFF. This chain uses TRBV5-4 with TRBJ2-2, with D perhaps TRBD1 (6 bases). Trimming removed 4 bases at V and 5 bases at J, with 18 bases between. This CDR3 is 16 amino acids long. Looked up from germline, CDR1 is SGHNT and CDR2 is YYREEE (reference sequence).

The genes are TRBV18 and TRBJ2-1, with 8 bases lining up with TRBD2. This CDR3 is built from 18 residues. The germline gives CDR1 KGHSH, CDR2 LQKENI. Trimming removed 1 base from V and 0 bases from J; junction bases left unmatched: 8. This chain's CDR3 is CASSPRLAGPSSYNEQFF. The CDR3 nucleotides read TGTGCCAGCTCACCACGGCTAGCGGGCCCCAGCTCCTACAATGAGCAGTTCTTC.